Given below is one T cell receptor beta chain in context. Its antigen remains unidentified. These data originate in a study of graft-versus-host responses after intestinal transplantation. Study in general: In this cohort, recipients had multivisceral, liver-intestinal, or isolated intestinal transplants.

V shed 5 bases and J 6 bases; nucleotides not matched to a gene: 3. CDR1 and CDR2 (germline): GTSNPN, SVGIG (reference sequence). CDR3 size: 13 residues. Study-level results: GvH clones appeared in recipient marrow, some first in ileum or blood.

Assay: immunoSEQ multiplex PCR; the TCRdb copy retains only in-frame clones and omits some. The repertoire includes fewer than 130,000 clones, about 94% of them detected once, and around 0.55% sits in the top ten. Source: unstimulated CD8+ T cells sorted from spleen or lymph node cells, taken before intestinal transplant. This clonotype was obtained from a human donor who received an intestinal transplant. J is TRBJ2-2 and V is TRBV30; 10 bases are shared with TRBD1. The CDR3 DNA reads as TGTGCCTGGGCCGGGACAGGGGCCGGGGAGCTGTTTTTT. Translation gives CAWAGTGAGELFF.